The present T cell receptor (beta chain) was sequenced within a study of T cell repertoires in cytomegalovirus infection. The study's findings and limits: The ex vivo response was dominated by HLA-C-restricted CMV-specific TCR beta clonotypes.

TCRdb called the reads again in MiXCR, with one record for every CDR3 protein. Of hundreds of thousands of distinct CDR3 sequences in the sample, more than 30% were seen once. Looked up from germline, CDR1 is SGHTA and CDR2 is FQGNSA. With 2 bases clipped from V and 4 bases from J, the junction kept 5 bases outside the gene matches. The CDR3 is made up of 16 amino acids. As to this clonotype: The antigen remains undetermined.

This sequence was found in a human donor in good health (CMV status not recorded). Some clones in this sample may be carry-over from other donors' samples. The rearrangement links TRBV7-2 to TRBJ2-5; 12 positions match TRBD2. The sequenced sample was cultured PBMCs, obtained from culture after CMV antigen stimulation. CDR3 loop: CASSLLAGGPPETQYF. CDR3 DNA sequence: TGTGCCAGCAGCTTACTAGCGGGAGGGCCCCCAGAGACCCAGTACTTC.